This entry concerns a single TCR beta chain. The donors were members of the validation cohort, which comprised more than 90 subjects and was separate from the first cohort of roughly 700 subjects. These data originate in a study of cytomegalovirus exposure and HLA in healthy donors. Whole-study context: It was reported in a later analysis that the approximately 120 validation repertoires used the same platform as the approximately 690 first-cohort repertoires.

Sequencing was performed with immunoSEQ multiplex PCR; in TCRdb, only in-frame clones are kept and a portion is missing. Of over 150,000 clones in the sample, 85% were seen once. The sequenced sample was PBMCs. The origin of this receptor is a man aged 18 to 35 in good health and CMV-seropositive.

Written as DNA, the CDR3 is TGTGCCAGCAGCCCTTTGTATAGCAATCAGCCCCAGCATTTT. It specifies CASSPLYSNQPQHF. This chain links TRBV5-8 with TRBJ1-5; no firm D call. V lost 4 bases and J 0 bases, leaving 8 bases between the germline ends. CDR3 length equals 14 residues. Germline V gene sequence: CDR1 SGHTS, CDR2 YDEGEE.